The T cell receptor (beta chain) described here comes from a study of vaccination and CD4 T cells after COVID-19. About the research overall: SARS-CoV-2 had been detected by nasal swab PCR in convalescent patients; nine were mild, one severe. The convalescents comprised six males and four females, two of them Hispanic. General study results and limits: Clonotypes reactive to SARS-CoV-2 had a median that went up from 21 to 38, but not significantly.

The length of the CDR3 is 15 residues. V was pared by 5 bases and J by 7 bases, with 10 bases of the junction left unmatched. Germline V gene data show CDR1 as SSHAT and CDR2 as FNYEAQ (reference sequence). On this clonotype itself: Antigen unknown.

The Oncomine TCR Beta short-read assay was applied to DNA of cultured CD4+ T cells. TCRdb reprocessed the PCR reads with MiXCR, giving one entry per CDR3 protein. The sample has about 26,000 distinct CDR3 sequences, 35% to 50% seen once. Time point specified: late sampling 161 to 241 days after vaccination in a few convalescent patients. Noted treatment: 10-day PBMC culture with coronavirus spike peptide pools or control peptides (ViraFEST assay). Sequencing was performed on CD4+ T cells from blood, cultured in vitro, taken about 7 months after SARS-CoV-2 vaccination. The chain joins TRBV7-7 to TRBJ2-1, with TRBD2 matching over 8 bases. This clonotype was sampled from a human donor who had recovered from COVID-19. The CDR3 loop reads CASSGGAAGVNEQFF. In nucleotides, the CDR3 is TGTGCCAGCAGCGGTGGGGCAGCGGGAGTTAATGAGCAGTTCTTC.